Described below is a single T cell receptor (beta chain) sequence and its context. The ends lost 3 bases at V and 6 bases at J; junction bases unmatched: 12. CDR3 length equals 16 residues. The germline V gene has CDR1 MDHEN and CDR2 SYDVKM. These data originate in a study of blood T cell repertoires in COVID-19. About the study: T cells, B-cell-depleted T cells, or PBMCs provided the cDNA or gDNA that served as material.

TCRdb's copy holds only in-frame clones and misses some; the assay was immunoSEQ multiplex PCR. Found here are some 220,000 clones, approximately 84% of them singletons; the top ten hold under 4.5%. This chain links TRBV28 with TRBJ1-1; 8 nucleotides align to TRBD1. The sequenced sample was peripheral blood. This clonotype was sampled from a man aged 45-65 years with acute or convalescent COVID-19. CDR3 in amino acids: CASSFRTGQGGAEAFF. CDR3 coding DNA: TGTGCCAGCAGTTTCCGAACTGGACAGGGTGGGGCTGAAGCTTTCTTT.